This T cell receptor (beta chain) emerged from a study of tumor-infiltrating lymphocytes in primary liver carcinoma. Background on the study: All lesions had stage T1-T3 N0M0 and roughly 4 to 10 cm widths. Notes on the study in general: The proportion of top clones found throughout all five tumor regions was only about 7-24%.

The CDR3 spans 13 amino acids, including both terminal residues. Remarks on this clonotype: Its antigen is unidentified. This CDR3 fails to terminate in the conserved phenylalanine or tryptophan, so it likely reflects a read error. It is unclear where the CDR3 begins or ends on the DNA, so no DNA is shown, and the CDR3 is as TCRdb lists it.

For each extraction, RNA and DNA were obtained together from about 19-30 mg of unsorted bulk tissue. Constant-region priming of approximately 500 ng total RNA yielded TCR beta cDNA. Three nested multiplex PCR rounds of slightly modified ARM-PCR generated TCR beta libraries. The opening two PCR rounds, approximately 10 cycles each, paired TRBV1-TRBV30 forward primers with a C-beta reverse primer. In TCRdb, the multiplex PCR reads were re-called with MiXCR into one record per CDR3 protein. The repertoire holds approximately 74,000 distinct CDR3 sequences, with 71% as singletons. The chain links TRBV12-3 or TRBV12-4 to TRBJ2-5; TRBD1, the D gene given by the table, was not confirmed from the DNA. The sequenced material came from liver tumor tissue from sampling region 4. Described subset: tumor region T4, right-lateral pole. The receptor comes from a woman in her sixties or seventies with primary liver carcinoma and hepatitis B virus infection. The CDR3 is CASREQGRETRYL.